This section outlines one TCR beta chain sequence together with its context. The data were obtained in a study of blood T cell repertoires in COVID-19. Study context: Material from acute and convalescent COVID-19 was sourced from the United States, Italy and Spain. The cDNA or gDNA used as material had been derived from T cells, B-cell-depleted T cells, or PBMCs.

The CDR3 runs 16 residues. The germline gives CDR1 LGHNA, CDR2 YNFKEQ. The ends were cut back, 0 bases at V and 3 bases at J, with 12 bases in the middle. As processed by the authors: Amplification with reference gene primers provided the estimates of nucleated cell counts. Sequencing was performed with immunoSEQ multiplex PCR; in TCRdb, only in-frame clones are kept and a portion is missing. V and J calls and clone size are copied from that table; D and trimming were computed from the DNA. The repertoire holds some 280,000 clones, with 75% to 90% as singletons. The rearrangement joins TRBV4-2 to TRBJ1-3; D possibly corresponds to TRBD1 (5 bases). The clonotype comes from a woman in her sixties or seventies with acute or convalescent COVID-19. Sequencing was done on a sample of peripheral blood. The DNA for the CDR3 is TGTGCCAGCAGCCAAGACGACTTGGGGGGTGGAAACACCATATATTTT. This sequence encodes CASSQDDLGGGNTIYF.